This T cell receptor beta chain stems from a study of T-cell reconstitution after alpha-beta-depleted transplantation in children. Study outcomes and limitations: Hyperexpanded clones declined; after one year, newly produced T cells mostly supplied diversity. Surviving recipient T cells and thymic progenitors accounted for the high day-60 TCRbeta diversity observed in some patients. Expanded clones from the graft, numbering several hundred, reportedly supplied alpha-beta T cells about two months after transplant.

CDR1 is DFQATT, CDR2 SNEGSKA, per germline (reference sequence). V lost 3 bases and J lost 7, with 12 bases in between. The CDR3 has 13 amino acids. The table lists this clonotype with many counts. The antigen is undetermined. Preparation of the TCRbeta library used unique molecular identifiers. TCRdb re-analysed the PCR reads in MiXCR, keeping a single row per CDR3 protein. The sample holds over 200,000 distinct CDR3 sequences, about a tenth seen once. J is TRBJ1-4 and V is TRBV20-1, with D perhaps TRBD1 (6 bases). This sample comprised PBMCs, obtained before TCRalphabeta/CD19-depleted stem cell transplant. This TCR was sampled from a child in the first two years of life with acute myeloid leukemia, due to receive a stem cell transplant. CDR3 protein: CSASGQGSEKLFF. DNA for the CDR3: TGCAGTGCTAGTGGGCAGGGGAGTGAAAAACTGTTTTTT.